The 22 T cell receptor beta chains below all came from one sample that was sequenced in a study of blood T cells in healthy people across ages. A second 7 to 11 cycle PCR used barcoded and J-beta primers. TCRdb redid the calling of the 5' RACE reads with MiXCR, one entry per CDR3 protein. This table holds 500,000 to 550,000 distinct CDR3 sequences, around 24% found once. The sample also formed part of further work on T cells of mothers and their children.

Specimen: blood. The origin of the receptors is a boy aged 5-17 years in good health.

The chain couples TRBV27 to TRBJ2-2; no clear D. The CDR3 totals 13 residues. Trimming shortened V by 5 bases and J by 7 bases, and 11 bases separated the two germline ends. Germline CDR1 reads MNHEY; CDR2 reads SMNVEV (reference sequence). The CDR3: CASSPLTGGELFF. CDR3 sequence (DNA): TGTGCCAGCAGTCCATTGACGGGCGGGGAGCTGTTTTTT.

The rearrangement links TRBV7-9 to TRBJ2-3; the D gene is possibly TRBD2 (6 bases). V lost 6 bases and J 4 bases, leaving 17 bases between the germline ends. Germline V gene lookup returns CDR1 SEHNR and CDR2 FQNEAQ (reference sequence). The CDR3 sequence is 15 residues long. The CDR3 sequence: CASRSSDYLSDTQYF. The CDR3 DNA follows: TGTGCCAGCAGATCCTCGGACTATTTGTCAGATACGCAGTATTTT.

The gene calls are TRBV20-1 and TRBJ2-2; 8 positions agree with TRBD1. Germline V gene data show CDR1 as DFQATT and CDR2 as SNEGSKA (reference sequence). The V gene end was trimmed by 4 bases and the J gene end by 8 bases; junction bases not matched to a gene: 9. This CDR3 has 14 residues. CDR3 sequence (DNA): TGCAGTGCTATAGACAGGGGTCGGTTAGGGGAGCTGTTTTTT. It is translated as CSAIDRGRLGELFF.

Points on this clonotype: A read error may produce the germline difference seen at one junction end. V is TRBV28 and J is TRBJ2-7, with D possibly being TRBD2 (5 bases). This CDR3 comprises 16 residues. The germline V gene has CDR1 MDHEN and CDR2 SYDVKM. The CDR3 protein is CTSSFLRDSLSYEQYF. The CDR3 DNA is TGTACCAGCAGTTTCCTCCGGGATTCACTTTCCTACGAGCAGTACTTC.

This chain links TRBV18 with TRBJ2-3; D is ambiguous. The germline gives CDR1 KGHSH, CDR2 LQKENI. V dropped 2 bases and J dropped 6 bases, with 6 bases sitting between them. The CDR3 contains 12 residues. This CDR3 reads CASSPEPDTQYF. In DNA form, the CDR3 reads TGTGCCAGCTCACCAGAGCCGGATACGCAGTATTTT.

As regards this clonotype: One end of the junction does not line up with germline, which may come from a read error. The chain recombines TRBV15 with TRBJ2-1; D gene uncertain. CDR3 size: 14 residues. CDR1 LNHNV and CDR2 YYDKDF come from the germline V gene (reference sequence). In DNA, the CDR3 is TGTGTCACCAGCAGAGATTACTCAGGCAATGAGCAGTTCTTC. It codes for CVTSRDYSGNEQFF.

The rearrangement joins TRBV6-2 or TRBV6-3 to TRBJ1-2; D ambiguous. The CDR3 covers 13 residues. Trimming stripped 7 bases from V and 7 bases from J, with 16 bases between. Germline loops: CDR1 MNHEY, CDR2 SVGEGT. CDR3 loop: CASTTVGRSGYTF. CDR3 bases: TGTGCCAGCACCACTGTGGGGAGGAGTGGCTACACCTTC.

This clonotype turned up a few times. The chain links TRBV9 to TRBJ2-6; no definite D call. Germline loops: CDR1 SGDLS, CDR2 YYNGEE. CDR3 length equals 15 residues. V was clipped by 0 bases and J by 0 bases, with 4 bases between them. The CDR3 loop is CASSVAVSGANVLTF. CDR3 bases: TGTGCCAGCAGCGTAGCAGTCTCTGGGGCCAACGTCCTGACTTTC.

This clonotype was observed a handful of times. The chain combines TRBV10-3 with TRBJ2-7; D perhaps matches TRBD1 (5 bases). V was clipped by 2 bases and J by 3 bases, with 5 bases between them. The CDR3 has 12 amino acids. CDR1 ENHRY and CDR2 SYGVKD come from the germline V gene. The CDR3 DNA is TGTGCCATCAGTGAGGACAGCTACGAGCAGTACTTC. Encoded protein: CAISEDSYEQYF.

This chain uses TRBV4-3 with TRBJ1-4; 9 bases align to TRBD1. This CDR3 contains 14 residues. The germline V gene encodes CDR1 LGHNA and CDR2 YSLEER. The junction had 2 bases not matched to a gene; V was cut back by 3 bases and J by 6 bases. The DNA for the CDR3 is TGCGCCAGCAGCCAGGGGGACAGGGATGAAAAACTGTTTTTT. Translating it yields CASSQGDRDEKLFF.

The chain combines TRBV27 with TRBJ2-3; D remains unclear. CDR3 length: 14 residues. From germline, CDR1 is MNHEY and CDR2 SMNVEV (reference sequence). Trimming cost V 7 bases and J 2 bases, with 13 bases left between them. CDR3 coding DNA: TGTGCCAGCATCTTAGACATCAACACAGATACGCAGTATTTT. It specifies CASILDINTDTQYF.

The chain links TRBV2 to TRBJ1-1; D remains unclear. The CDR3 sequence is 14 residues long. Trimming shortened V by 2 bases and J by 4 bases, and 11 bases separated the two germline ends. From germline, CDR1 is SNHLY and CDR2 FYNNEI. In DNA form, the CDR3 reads TGTGCCAGCAGTGAATGGGGTCGGGGCACTGAAGCTTTCTTT. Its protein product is CASSEWGRGTEAFF.

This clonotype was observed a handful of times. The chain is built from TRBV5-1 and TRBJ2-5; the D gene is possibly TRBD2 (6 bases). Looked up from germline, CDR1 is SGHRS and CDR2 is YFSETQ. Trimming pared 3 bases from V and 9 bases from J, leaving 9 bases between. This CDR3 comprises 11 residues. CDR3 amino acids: CASSSPGAQYF. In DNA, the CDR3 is TGCGCCAGCAGCTCGCCGGGAGCCCAGTACTTC. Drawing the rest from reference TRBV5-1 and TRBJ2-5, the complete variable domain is KAGVTQTPRYLIKTRGQQVTLSCSPISGHRSVSWYQQTPGQGLQFLFEYFSETQRNKGNFPGRFSGRQFSNSRSEMNVSTLELGDSALYLCASSSPGAQYFGPGTRLLVL.

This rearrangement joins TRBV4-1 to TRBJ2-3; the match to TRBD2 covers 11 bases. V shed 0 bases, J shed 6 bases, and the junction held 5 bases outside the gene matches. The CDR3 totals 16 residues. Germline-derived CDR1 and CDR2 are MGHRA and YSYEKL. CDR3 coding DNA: TGCGCCAGCAGCCAAGAATGGGCTAGCGGGAGGGATACGCAGTATTTT. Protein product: CASSQEWASGRDTQYF.

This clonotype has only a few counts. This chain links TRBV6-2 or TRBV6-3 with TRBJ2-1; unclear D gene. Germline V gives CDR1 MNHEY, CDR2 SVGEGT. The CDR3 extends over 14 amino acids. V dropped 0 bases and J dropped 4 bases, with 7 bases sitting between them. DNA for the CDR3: TGTGCCAGCAGTTACTCATCGGATTACAATGAGCAGTTCTTC. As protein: CASSYSSDYNEQFF.

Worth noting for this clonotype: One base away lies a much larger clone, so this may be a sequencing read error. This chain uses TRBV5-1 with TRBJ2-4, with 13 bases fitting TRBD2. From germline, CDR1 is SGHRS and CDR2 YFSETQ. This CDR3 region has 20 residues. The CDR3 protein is CASSNGLAGDNPEAKSIQYF. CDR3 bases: TGCGCCAGCAGCAATGGACTAGCGGGGGACAACCCAGAAGCCAAAAGCATTCAGTACTTC.

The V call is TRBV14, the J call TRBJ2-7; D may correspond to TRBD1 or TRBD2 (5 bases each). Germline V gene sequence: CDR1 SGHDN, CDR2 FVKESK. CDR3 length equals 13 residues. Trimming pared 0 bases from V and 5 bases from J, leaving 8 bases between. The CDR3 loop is CASSQEGVHEQYF. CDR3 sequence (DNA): TGTGCCAGCAGCCAAGAGGGGGTCCACGAGCAGTACTTC.

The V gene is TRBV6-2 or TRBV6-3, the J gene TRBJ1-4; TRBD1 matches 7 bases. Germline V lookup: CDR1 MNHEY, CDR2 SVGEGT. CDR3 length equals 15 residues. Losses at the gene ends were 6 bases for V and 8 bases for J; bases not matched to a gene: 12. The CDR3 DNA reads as TGTGCCAGCAGACGCCAGACAGGGAGTGACGAAAAACTGTTTTTT. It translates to CASRRQTGSDEKLFF.

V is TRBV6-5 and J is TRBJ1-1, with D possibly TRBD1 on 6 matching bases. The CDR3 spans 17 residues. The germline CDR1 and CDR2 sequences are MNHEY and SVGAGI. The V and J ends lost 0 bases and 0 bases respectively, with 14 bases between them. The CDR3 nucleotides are TGTGCCAGCAGTTACTCGATCGGACAGACCATGAACACTGAAGCTTTCTTT. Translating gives CASSYSIGQTMNTEAFF.

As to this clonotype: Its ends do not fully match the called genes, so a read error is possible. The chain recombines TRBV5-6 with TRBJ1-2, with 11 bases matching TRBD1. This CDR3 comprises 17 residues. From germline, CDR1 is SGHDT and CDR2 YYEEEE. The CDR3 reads CASSPRGQGASDYGYAF. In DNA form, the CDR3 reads TGTGCCAGCAGCCCCCGCGGACAGGGGGCTTCTGACTATGGCTACGCCTTC.

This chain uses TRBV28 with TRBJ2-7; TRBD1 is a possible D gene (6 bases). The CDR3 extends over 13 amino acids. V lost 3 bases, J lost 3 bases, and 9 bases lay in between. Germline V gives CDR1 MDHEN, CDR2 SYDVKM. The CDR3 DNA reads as TGTGCCAGCAGTTTGCGCAGGGGCTACGAGCAGTACTTC. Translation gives CASSLRRGYEQYF.

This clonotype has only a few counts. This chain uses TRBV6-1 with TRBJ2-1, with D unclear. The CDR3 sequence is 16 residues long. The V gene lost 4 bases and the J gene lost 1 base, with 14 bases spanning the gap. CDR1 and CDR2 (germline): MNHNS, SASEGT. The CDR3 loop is CASSAPSAGSYNEQFF. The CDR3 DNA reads TGTGCCAGCAGTGCCCCGTCGGCAGGTTCCTACAATGAGCAGTTCTTC.